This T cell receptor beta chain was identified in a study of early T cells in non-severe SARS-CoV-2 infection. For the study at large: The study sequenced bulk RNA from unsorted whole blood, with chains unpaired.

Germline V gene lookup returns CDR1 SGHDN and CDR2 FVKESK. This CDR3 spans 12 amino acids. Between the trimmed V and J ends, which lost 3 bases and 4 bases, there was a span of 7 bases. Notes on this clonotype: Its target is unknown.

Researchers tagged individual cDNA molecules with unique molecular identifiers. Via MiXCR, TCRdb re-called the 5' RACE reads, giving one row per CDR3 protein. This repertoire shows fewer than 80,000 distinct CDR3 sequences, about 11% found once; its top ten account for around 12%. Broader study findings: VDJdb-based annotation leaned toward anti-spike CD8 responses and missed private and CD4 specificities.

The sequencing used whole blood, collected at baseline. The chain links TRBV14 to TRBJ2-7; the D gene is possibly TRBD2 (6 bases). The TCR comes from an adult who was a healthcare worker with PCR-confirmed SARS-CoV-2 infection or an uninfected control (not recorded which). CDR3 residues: CASSQGGYEQYF. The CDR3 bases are TGTGCCAGCAGCCAGGGGGGATACGAGCAGTACTTC.